The rows below give T cell receptor beta chains drawn from one sample of a study of blood T cell repertoires in COVID-19. Using immunoSEQ multiplex PCR, the repertoire was profiled, and TCRdb retains in-frame clones only, with some absent. The data contain more than 250,000 clones, about 92% of them singletons. What was sequenced was PBMCs or T cells enriched from blood (not recorded which). Receptors originate from a young woman who had recovered from COVID-19. CDR3s include the opening cysteine and the closing phenylalanine or tryptophan. A D gene is named only where the DNA matches it firmly. Clone sizes are given selectively: once, few, many, or a class where the clone is expanded.

>-|TRBJ2-5|15|TRBD1|TRBV18
CASSSGTPQGETQYF
TGTGCCAGCTCGTCTGGGACACCACAGGGGGAGACCCAGTACTTC
>-|TRBJ1-1|14|TRBD1|TRBV6-6
CASSLQGMLTEAFF
TGTGCCAGCAGTTTACAGGGGATGTTAACTGAAGCTTTCTTT
>-|TRBJ2-1|14|TRBD1|TRBV27
CASQGQGANNEQFF
TGTGCCAGCCAGGGACAGGGGGCGAACAATGAGCAGTTCTTC
>-|TRBJ2-7|14|TRBD2|TRBV28
CASSPALAGGEQYF
TGTGCCAGCAGTCCAGCTCTAGCGGGAGGCGAGCAGTACTTC
>-|TRBJ2-7|15|-|TRBV3-1/TRBV3-2
CASSQVGRGRHEQYF
TGTGCCAGCAGCCAAGTCGGCAGGGGTCGACACGAGCAGTACTTC
>-|TRBJ1-3|15|TRBD1|TRBV7-9
CASSAQGSSGNTIYF
TGTGCCAGCAGCGCACAGGGGTCCTCTGGAAACACCATATATTTT
>-|TRBJ1-2|13|-|TRBV28
CASREQGIYGYTF
TGTGCCAGCCGGGAACAGGGTATCTATGGCTACACCTTC
>once|TRBJ2-7|13|-|TRBV24-1
CATSDSGRYEQYF
TGTGCCACCAGTGATTCGGGTCGCTACGAGCAGTACTTC
>once|TRBJ1-1|14|-|TRBV18
CASSPVAGNTEAFF
TGTGCCAGCTCACCGGTTGCGGGGAACACTGAAGCTTTCTTT
>-|TRBJ2-7|13|TRBD1|TRBV28
CASSLGQVDEQYF
TGTGCCAGCAGTTTGGGACAGGTCGACGAGCAGTACTTC
>once|TRBJ1-2|15|-|TRBV24-1
CATSDETGTYYGYTF
TGTGCCACCAGTGATGAGACGGGAACTTACTATGGCTACACCTTC
>-|TRBJ2-7|13|TRBD1|TRBV2
CAILTGTDYEQYF
TGTGCCATCCTCACAGGGACAGACTACGAGCAGTACTTC
>-|TRBJ2-7|17|-|TRBV3-1/TRBV3-2
CASSQEGWYYAQGGQYF
TGTGCCAGCAGCCAAGAAGGATGGTACTACGCCCAAGGGGGGCAGTACTTC
>-|TRBJ2-4|16|-|TRBV6-5
CASSYSRAGAKNIQYF
TGTGCCAGCAGTTACTCGAGAGCAGGCGCCAAAAACATTCAGTACTTC
>-|TRBJ1-6|16|TRBD1|TRBV19
CASRDGTGGRNSPLHF
TGTGCCAGTAGAGACGGTACAGGGGGAAGGAATTCACCCCTCCACTTT
>-|TRBJ2-1|14|TRBD2|TRBV15
CATSRVGGAYEQFF
TGTGCCACCAGCAGAGTCGGGGGGGCATATGAGCAGTTCTTC
>once|TRBJ1-1|13|TRBD1|TRBV19
CASSDRGFFEAFF
TGTGCCAGTAGCGACAGGGGTTTCTTTGAGGCTTTCTTT
>-|TRBJ1-5|15|TRBD1|TRBV6-2/TRBV6-3
CASTPGQGSNQPQHF
TGTGCCAGCACCCCGGGACAGGGAAGCAATCAGCCCCAGCATTTT
>-|TRBJ1-1|15|-|TRBV4-2
CASSLEGGLDPEAFF
TGTGCCAGCAGCCTCGAAGGGGGTCTCGATCCTGAAGCTTTCTTT
>-|TRBJ2-7|12|-|TRBV29-1
CSGGQVEGLQYF
TGCAGCGGAGGACAGGTGGAGGGGCTACAGTACTTC
>-|TRBJ2-1|15|-|TRBV28
CASRAGENSYNEQFF
TGTGCCAGCCGGGCTGGGGAGAACTCCTACAATGAGCAGTTCTTC
>-|TRBJ1-1|11|-|TRBV6-5
CASTSRTEAFF
TGTGCCAGCACATCTAGGACTGAAGCTTTCTTT
>-|TRBJ2-2|15|-|TRBV3-1/TRBV3-2
CASSQGPAATGELFF
TGTGCCAGCAGCCAAGGACCGGCGGCCACCGGGGAGCTGTTTTTT
>once|TRBJ2-1|15|-|TRBV6-6
CASSYSKQGHNEQFF
TGTGCCAGCAGTTACTCGAAGCAGGGCCACAATGAGCAGTTCTTC
>-|TRBJ2-5|15|TRBD2|TRBV2
CASSGLAGGGETQYF
TGTGCCAGCAGTGGACTAGCGGGGGGTGGGGAGACCCAGTACTTC
>once|TRBJ2-2|13|-|TRBV28
CASRAANTGELFF
TGTGCCAGCAGGGCTGCGAACACCGGGGAGCTGTTTTTT
>-|TRBJ2-5|16|TRBD2|TRBV11-2
CASSPRVAGDQETQYF
TGTGCCAGCAGCCCCCGAGTAGCGGGGGACCAAGAGACCCAGTACTTC
>-|TRBJ2-3|16|TRBD2|TRBV4-3
CASSQVTGGPTDTQYF
TGCGCCAGCAGCCAAGTAACGGGAGGCCCCACAGATACGCAGTATTTT
>-|TRBJ1-1|17|-|TRBV21-1
CASSPMDRTYMNTEAFF
TGTGCCAGCAGCCCAATGGACAGGACCTATATGAACACTGAAGCTTTCTTT
>-|TRBJ2-2|18|TRBD2|TRBV18
CASSPRVTSGSTGGELFF
TGTGCCAGCTCACCAAGGGTCACTAGCGGGAGCACAGGCGGGGAGCTGTTTTTT
>-|TRBJ2-7|15|-|TRBV10-1
CASMFRLGVSYEQYF
TGCGCCAGCATGTTCCGACTAGGGGTGTCCTACGAGCAGTACTTC
>-|TRBJ2-3|15|TRBD1|TRBV5-1
CASSLGQGVTDTQYF
TGCGCCAGCAGCTTAGGACAGGGGGTCACAGATACGCAGTATTTT
>-|TRBJ1-1|13|-|TRBV29-1
CSAIRGYSTEAFF
TGCAGCGCCATCAGGGGTTACAGCACTGAAGCTTTCTTT
>-|TRBJ2-1|17|-|TRBV1
CTSSQKRRTRGDNEQFF
TGCACCAGCAGCCAAAAACGTAGGACTAGAGGGGACAATGAGCAGTTCTTC
>few|TRBJ2-7|16|TRBD1|TRBV19
CASSPSGDRGSYEQYF
TGTGCCAGTAGTCCTTCTGGTGACAGGGGGTCCTACGAGCAGTACTTC
>-|TRBJ2-7|18|TRBD2|TRBV19
CASSIRGTGTSRYYEQYF
TGTGCCAGTAGTATCCGAGGCACCGGGACTAGCAGATACTACGAGCAGTACTTC
>-|TRBJ2-5|16|-|TRBV7-7
CASSLSSVGSVGTQYF
TGTGCTAGCAGCTTATCCAGCGTGGGGAGTGTTGGGACCCAGTACTTC
>-|TRBJ1-4|15|-|TRBV24-1
CATSAWDNHNEKLFF
TGTGCCACCAGCGCCTGGGACAACCATAATGAAAAACTGTTTTTT
>-|TRBJ2-7|12|TRBD1|TRBV29-1
CSGTGDSYEQYF
TGCAGCGGTACAGGGGACTCCTACGAGCAGTACTTC
>-|TRBJ2-2|13|-|TRBV6-5
CASKDGVNGELFF
TGTGCCAGCAAGGACGGGGTTAACGGGGAGCTGTTTTTT
>-|TRBJ2-7|15|TRBD2|TRBV9
CASSVLAGGPYEQYF
TGTGCCAGCAGCGTACTAGCGGGAGGTCCCTACGAGCAGTACTTC
>-|TRBJ1-5|12|-|TRBV19
CASSMPEGPQHF
TGTGCCAGTAGTATGCCGGAGGGGCCCCAGCATTTT
>once|TRBJ2-7|14|-|TRBV4-1
CASSQGLIAYEQYF
TGCGCCAGCAGCCAAGGACTGATAGCCTACGAGCAGTACTTC
>-|TRBJ1-1|14|-|TRBV5-4
CASSLRGPNTEAFF
TGTGCCAGCAGCCTCAGGGGTCCGAACACTGAAGCTTTCTTT